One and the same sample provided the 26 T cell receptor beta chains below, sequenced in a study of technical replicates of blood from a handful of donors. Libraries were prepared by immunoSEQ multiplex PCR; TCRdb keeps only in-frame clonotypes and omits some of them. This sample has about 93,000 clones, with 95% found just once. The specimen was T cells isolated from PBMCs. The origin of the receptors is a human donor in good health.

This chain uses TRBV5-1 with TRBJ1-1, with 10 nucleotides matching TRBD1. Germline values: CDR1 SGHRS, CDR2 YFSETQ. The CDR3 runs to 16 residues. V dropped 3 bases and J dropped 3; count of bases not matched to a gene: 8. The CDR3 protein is CASSSTGTGVYTEAFF. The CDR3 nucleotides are TGCGCCAGCAGCTCCACCGGGACAGGGGTATACACTGAAGCTTTCTTT.

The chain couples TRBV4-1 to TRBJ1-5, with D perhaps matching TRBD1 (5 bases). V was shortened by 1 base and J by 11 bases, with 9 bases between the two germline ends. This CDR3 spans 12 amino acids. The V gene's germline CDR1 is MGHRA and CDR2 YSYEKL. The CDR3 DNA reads TGCGCCAGCAGCCAAGGGGGGGGATCCCAGCATTTT. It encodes CASSQGGGSQHF.

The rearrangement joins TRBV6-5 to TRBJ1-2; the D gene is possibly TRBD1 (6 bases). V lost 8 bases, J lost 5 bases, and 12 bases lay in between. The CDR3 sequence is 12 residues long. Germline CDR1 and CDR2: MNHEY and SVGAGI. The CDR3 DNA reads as TGTGCCAGCGCCGGGGGGCCATATGGCTACACCTTC. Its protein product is CASAGGPYGYTF.

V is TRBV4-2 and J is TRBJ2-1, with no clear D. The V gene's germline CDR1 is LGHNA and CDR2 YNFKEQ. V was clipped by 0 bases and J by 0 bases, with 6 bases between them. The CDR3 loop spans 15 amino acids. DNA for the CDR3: TGTGCCAGCAGCCAAGAGTTCTACTCCTACAATGAGCAGTTCTTC. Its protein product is CASSQEFYSYNEQFF.

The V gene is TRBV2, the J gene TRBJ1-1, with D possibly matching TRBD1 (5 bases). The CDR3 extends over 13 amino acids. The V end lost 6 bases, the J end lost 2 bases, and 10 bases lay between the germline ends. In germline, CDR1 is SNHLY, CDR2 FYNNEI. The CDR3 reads CASRAQGNTEAFF. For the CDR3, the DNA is TGTGCCAGCAGGGCCCAGGGTAACACTGAAGCTTTCTTT.

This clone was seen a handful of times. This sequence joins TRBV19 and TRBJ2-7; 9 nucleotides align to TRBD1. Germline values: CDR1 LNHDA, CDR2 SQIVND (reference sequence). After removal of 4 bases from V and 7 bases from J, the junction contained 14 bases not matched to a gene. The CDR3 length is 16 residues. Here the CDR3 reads CASSTHGQGPSREQYF. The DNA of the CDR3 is TGTGCCAGTAGTACCCACGGACAGGGGCCTTCTCGGGAGCAGTACTTC. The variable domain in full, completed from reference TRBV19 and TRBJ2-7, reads DGGITQSPKYLFRKEGQNVTLSCEQNLNHDAMYWYRQDPGQGLRLIYYSQIVNDFQKGDIAEGYSVSREKKESFPLTVTSAQKNPTAFYLCASSTHGQGPSREQYFGPGTRLTVT.

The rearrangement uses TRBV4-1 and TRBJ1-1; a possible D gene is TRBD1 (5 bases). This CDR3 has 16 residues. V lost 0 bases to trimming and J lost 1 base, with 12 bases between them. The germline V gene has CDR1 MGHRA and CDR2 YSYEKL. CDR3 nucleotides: TGCGCCAGCAGCCAAGATGGGCCAGACAGGAACACTGAAGCTTTCTTT. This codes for CASSQDGPDRNTEAFF.

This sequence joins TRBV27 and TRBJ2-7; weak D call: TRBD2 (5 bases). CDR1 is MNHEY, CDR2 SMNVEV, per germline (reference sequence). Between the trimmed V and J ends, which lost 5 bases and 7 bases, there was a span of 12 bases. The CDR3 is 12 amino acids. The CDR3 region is CASSPYTGEQYF. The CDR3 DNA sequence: TGTGCCAGCAGTCCCTATACGGGAGAGCAGTACTTC.

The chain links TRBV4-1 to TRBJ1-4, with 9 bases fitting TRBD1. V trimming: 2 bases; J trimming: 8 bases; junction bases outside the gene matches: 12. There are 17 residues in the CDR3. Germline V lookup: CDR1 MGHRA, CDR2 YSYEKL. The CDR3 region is CASSQPPQGADYEKLFF. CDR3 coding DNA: TGCGCCAGCAGCCAACCACCACAGGGGGCAGATTACGAAAAACTGTTTTTT.

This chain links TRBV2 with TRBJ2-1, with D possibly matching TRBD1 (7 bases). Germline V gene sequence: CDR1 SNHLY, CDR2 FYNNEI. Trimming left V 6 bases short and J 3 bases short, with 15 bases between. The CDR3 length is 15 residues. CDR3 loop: CASRGGQSLYNEQFF. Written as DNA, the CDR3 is TGTGCCAGCAGGGGGGGACAGAGCCTCTACAATGAGCAGTTCTTC.

This chain's CDR3 is CASSYTREQPQHF. As DNA, the CDR3 is TGTGCCAGCAGTTACACTAGAGAGCAGCCCCAGCATTTT. The chain combines TRBV6-5 with TRBJ1-5; D not certain. Trimming left V 2 bases short and J 7 bases short, with 9 bases between. Germline V gene sequence: CDR1 MNHEY, CDR2 SVGAGI. The CDR3 has 13 residues.

Here the CDR3 DNA reads TGTGCCAGCAGCTCCAGACTAGCGGGGGGTCAAGAGACCCAGTACTTC. It encodes CASSSRLAGGQETQYF. The chain carries TRBV11-3 and TRBJ2-5, with 13 bases identical to TRBD2. Per germline, CDR1 SGHNT and CDR2 YENEEA. This CDR3 region has 16 residues. The ends lost 4 bases at V and 2 bases at J; junction bases unmatched: 4.

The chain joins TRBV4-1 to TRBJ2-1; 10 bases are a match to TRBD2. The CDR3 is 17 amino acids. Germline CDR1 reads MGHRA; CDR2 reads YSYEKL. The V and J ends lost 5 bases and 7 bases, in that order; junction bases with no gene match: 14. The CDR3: CASSRRVLIAGGNEQFF. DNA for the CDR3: TGCGCCAGCAGCAGACGAGTGTTAATAGCGGGGGGTAATGAGCAGTTCTTC.

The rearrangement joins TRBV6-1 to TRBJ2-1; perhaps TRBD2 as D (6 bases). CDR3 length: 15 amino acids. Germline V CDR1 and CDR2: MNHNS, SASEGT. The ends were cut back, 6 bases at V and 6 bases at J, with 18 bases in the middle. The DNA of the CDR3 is TGTGCCAGCAGGAGAGATGGGACTGGAGGCAATGAGCAGTTCTTC. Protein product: CASRRDGTGGNEQFF.

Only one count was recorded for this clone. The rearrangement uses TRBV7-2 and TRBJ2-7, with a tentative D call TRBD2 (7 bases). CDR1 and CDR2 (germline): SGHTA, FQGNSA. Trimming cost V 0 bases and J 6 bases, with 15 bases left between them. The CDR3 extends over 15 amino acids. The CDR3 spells CASSLAVIGGGEQYF. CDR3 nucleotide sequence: TGTGCCAGCAGCTTAGCTGTTATAGGGGGGGGCGAGCAGTACTTC.

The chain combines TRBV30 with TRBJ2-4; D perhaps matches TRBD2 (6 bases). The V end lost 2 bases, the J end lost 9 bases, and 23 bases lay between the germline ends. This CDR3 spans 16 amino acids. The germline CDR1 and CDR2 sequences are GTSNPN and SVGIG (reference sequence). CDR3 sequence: CAWSPSGADYGSIQYF. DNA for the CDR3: TGTGCCTGGAGTCCATCCGGGGCAGACTACGGGAGCATTCAGTACTTC.

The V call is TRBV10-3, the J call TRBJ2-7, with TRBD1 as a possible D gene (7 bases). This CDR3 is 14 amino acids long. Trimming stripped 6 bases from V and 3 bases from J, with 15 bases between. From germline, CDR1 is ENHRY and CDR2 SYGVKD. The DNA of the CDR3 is TGTGCCATCAGCCCAGGGGGGACAGTCTACGAGCAGTACTTC. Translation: CAISPGGTVYEQYF.

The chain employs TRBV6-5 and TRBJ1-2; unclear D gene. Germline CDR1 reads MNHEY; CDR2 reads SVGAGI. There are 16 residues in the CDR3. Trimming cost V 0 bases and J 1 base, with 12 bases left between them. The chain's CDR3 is CASSYSYGPLNYGYTF. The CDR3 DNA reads TGTGCCAGCAGTTACTCATATGGGCCACTTAACTATGGCTACACCTTC.

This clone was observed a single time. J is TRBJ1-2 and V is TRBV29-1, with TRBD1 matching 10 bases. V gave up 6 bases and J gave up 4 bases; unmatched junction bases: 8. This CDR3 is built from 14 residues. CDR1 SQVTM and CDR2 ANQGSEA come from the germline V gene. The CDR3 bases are TGCAGCGTCAAAGGGACAGGGGAGGGCTATGGCTACACCTTC. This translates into CSVKGTGEGYGYTF.

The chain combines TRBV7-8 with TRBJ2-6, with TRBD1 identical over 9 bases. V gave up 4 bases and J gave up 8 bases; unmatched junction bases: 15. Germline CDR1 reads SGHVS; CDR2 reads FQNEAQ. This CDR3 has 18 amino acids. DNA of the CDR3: TGTGCCAGCAGCTCCGTTGGGGGGACAGGGAGGAGGACCAACGTCCTGACTTTC. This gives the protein CASSSVGGTGRRTNVLTF.

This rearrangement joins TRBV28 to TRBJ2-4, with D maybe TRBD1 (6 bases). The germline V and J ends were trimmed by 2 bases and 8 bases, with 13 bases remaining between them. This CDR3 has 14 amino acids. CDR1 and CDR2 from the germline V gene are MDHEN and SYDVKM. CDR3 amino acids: CASSLPPRQDIQYF. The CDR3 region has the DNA TGTGCCAGCAGTTTACCCCCCCGACAGGACATTCAGTACTTC.

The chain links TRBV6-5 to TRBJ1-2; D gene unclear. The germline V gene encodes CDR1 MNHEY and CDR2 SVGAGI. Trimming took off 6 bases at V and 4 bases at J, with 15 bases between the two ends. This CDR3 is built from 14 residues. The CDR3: CASRSRSLRYGYTF. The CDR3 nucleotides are TGTGCCAGCAGGTCACGTAGTCTCCGCTATGGCTACACCTTC.

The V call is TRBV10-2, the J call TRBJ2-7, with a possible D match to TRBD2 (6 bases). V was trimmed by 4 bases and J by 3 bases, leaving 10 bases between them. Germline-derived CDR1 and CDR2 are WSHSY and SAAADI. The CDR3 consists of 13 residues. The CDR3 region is CASSVMRGYEQYF. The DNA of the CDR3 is TGCGCCAGCAGTGTAATGCGGGGCTACGAGCAGTACTTC.

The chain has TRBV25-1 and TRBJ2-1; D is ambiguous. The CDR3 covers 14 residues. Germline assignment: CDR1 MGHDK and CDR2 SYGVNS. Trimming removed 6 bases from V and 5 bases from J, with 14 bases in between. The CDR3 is CASSPGALNNEQFF. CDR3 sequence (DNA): TGTGCCAGCAGCCCCGGAGCCCTGAACAATGAGCAGTTCTTC.

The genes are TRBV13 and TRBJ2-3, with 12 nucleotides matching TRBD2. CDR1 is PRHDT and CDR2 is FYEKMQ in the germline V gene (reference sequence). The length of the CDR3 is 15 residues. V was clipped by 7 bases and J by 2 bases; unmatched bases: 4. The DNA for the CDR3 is TGTGCCAGCACCCGACTAGCGGGGGTCACAGATACGCAGTATTTT. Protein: CASTRLAGVTDTQYF.

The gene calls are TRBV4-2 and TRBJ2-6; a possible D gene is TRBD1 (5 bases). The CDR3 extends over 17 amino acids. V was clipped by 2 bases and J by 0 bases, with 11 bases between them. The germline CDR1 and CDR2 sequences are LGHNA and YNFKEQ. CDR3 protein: CASSQQGYSSGANVLTF. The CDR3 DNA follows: TGTGCCAGCAGCCAACAGGGATACTCCTCTGGGGCCAACGTCCTGACTTTC.